The clone carrying this T cell receptor (beta chain) counts as medium-sized. CDR1 is SNHLY and CDR2 is FYNNEI in the germline V gene. V lost 7 bases to trimming and J lost 7 bases; unmatched junction nucleotides: 9. The CDR3 consists of 15 residues. The time point denotes: blood at routine non-recurrence follow-up after resection. The data stem from a study of spatial heterogeneity in lung cancer. MiXCR was run by TCRdb on the 5' RACE reads, yielding one entry per CDR3 protein. This sample has about 20,000 distinct CDR3 sequences, with 10% found just once. The clonotype was recovered from a female donor with early-stage non-small cell lung cancer. The gene calls are TRBV2 and TRBJ2-1; 11 bases match TRBD1. This specimen was PBMCs, taken at follow-up. The CDR3 DNA sequence: TGTGCCAGCACTCCGGACAGGGGGCAGCGGAATGAGCAGTTCTTC. This codes for CASTPDRGQRNEQFF.